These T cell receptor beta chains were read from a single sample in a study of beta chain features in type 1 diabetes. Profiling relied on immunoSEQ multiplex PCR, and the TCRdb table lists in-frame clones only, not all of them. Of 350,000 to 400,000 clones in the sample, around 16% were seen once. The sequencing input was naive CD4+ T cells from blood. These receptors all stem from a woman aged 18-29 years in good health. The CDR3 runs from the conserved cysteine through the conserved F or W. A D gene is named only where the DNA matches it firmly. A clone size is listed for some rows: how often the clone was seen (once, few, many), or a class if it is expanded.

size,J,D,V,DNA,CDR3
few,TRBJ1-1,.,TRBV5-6,TGTGCCAGCAGCTTGCGAGGTTCTGAAGCTTTCTTT,CASSLRGSEAFF
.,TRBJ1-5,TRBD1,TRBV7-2,TGTGCCAGCAGCTTAGGGGGACAGTCTAATCAGCCCCAGCATTTT,CASSLGGQSNQPQHF
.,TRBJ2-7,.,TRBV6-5,TGTGCCAGCAGTTCTCTTAGGGGACTGCCCTACGAGCAGTACTTC,CASSSLRGLPYEQYF
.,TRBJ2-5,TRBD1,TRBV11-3,TGTGCCAGCAGCCCTGGACAGGGTTCAGAGACCCAGTACTTC,CASSPGQGSETQYF
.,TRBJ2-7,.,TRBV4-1,TGCGCCAGCAGCGGAGGTAGACAAGGGAACGAGCAGTACTTC,CASSGGRQGNEQYF
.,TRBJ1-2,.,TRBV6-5,TGTGCCAGCAAGGAGGGGAACTATGGCTACACCTTC,CASKEGNYGYTF
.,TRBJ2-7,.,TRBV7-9,TGTGCCAGCAGCTTAGCCCTAATGCAGGGCGACTACGAGCAGTACTTC,CASSLALMQGDYEQYF
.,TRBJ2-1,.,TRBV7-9,TGTGCCAGCAGCTCATCTAGCGTCGGGCAGTTCTTC,CASSSSSVGQFF
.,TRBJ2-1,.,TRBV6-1,TGTGCCAGCGCCGGACTGGTAGGGTACAATGAGCAGTTCTTC,CASAGLVGYNEQFF
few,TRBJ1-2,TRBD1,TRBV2,TGTGCCAGCCCCGGGGGCGGGACAGGCGCTAACTATGGCTACACCTTC,CASPGGGTGANYGYTF
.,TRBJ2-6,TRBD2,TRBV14,TGTGCCACGTCGTTTGGGGGGGCTGGGGCCAACGTCCTGACTTTC,CATSFGGAGANVLTF
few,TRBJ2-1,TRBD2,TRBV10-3,TGTGCCATCAGCCCGGGCACTAGCGATGAGCAGTTCTTC,CAISPGTSDEQFF
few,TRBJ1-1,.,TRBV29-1,TGCAGCGTTTCTTGGGTTTCAGGTGAAGCTTTCTTT,CSVSWVSGEAFF
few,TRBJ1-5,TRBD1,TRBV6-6,TGTGCCAGCAGTTACGCAGGGGGCAGCAATCAGCCCCAGCATTTT,CASSYAGGSNQPQHF
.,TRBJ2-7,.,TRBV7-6,TGTGCCAGCAGCTTAGACACATCGGGCTACGAGCAGTACTTC,CASSLDTSGYEQYF
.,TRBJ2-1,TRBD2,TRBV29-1,TGCAGCGTTGAAAAACTAGCGGCCGGAGGAGAGCAGTTCTTC,CSVEKLAAGGEQFF
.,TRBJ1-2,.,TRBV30,TGTGCCTGTTCCGCCGGGACTTCGTTGGGCTACACCTTC,CACSAGTSLGYTF
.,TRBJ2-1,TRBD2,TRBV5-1,TGCGCCAGCAGCTTGGGGGGAGCGGGAGAGGGCCATGAGCAGTTCTTC,CASSLGGAGEGHEQFF
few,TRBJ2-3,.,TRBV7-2,TGTGCCAGCAGCTTAGAGCAGAGGGATACGCAGTATTTT,CASSLEQRDTQYF
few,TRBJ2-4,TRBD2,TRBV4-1,TGCGCCAGCAGTCTTCCGGGACTAGCAAAAGCCAAAAACATTCAGTACTTC,CASSLPGLAKAKNIQYF
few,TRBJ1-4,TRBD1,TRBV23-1,TGCGCCAGCACCCGGGACAGGGATGAAAAACTGTTTTTT,CASTRDRDEKLFF
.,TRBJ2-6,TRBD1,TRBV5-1,TGCGCCAGCAGCACCTCGACAGGGACTGGGGCCAACGTCCTGACTTTC,CASSTSTGTGANVLTF
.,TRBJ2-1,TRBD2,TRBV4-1,TGCGCCAGCAGCCAAGAAGGAACTAGCGGGTTGAATGAGCAGTTCTTC,CASSQEGTSGLNEQFF
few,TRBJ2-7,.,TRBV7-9,TGTGCCAGCAGCTTACGAGGGGGGGACCACGAGCAGTACTTC,CASSLRGGDHEQYF
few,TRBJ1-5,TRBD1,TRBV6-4,TGTGCCAGCAGTGACTCACCAGGGACAGGTCAGCCCCAGCATTTT,CASSDSPGTGQPQHF
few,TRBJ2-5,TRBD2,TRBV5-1,TGCGCCAGCAGCACCGGGACTACCGGAGAGACCCAGTACTTC,CASSTGTTGETQYF
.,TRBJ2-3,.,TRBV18,TGTGCCAGCTCACCGCCAGGCACAGATACGCAGTATTTT,CASSPPGTDTQYF
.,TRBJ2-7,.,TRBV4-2,TGTGCCAGCAGCCAAGATCATCACGGCTCCTACGAGCAGTACTTC,CASSQDHHGSYEQYF
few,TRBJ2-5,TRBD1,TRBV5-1,TGCGCCAGCAGCTACCTACAGGGGAAGGAGACCCAGTACTTC,CASSYLQGKETQYF
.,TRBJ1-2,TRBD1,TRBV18,TGTGCCAGCTCACCGCCATCGACAGGGACTAACTATGGCTACACCTTC,CASSPPSTGTNYGYTF
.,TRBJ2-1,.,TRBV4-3,TGCGCCAGCAGCCAAGGGCCGCGGGTTAAAAATGAGCAGTTCTTC,CASSQGPRVKNEQFF
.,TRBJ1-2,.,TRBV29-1,TGCAGCGTTGAAGGGAGGACCGACGCGGGCTACACCTTC,CSVEGRTDAGYTF
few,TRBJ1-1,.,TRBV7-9,TGTGCCAGCAGCAACAGTGGTATGAACACTGAAGCTTTCTTT,CASSNSGMNTEAFF
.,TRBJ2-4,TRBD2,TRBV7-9,TGTGCCAGCAGCTCCTCCCGGACTAGGGGAAACATTCAGTACTTC,CASSSSRTRGNIQYF
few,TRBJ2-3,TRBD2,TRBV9,TGTGCCAGCAGCGTAGGGACTAGCGGTAGCACAGATACGCAGTATTTT,CASSVGTSGSTDTQYF
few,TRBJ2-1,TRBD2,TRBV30,TGTGCCTGGAGTGGGTCTAGCGGGAGCAACTACAATGAGCAGTTCTTC,CAWSGSSGSNYNEQFF
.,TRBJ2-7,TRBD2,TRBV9,TGTGCCTCATCCCCCTCAGCGGGAGGAATCCCCTACGAGCAGTACTTC,CASSPSAGGIPYEQYF
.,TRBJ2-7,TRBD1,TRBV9,TGTGCCAGCAGCCTAATACCGGGACAGGGGTACGAGCAGTACTTC,CASSLIPGQGYEQYF
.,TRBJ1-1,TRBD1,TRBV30,TGTGCCTGGAGTGACCTCTGGACAGGGGAAGATGGAGCTTTCTTT,CAWSDLWTGEDGAFF
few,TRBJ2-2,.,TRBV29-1,TGCAGCGTTGTCGCAGGGTCCCCAACCGGGGAGCTGTTTTTT,CSVVAGSPTGELFF
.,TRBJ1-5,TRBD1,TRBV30,TGTGCCTGGAGGACAGGGTTTGAACAGCCCCAGCATTTT,CAWRTGFEQPQHF
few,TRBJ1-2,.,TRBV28,TGTGCCAGCAGTTCCGGACAGAACTATGGCTACACCTTC,CASSSGQNYGYTF
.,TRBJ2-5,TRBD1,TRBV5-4,TGTGCCAGCAGCCAAGACAGGGAAGAGACCCAGTACTTC,CASSQDREETQYF
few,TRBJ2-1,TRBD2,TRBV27,TGTGCCAGCATTTCTGTTACTAGCGGGAGAGCGAGCTCCTACAATGAGCAGTTCTTC,CASISVTSGRASSYNEQFF
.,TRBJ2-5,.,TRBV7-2,TGTGCCAGCAGCTTAGTACTTGGGCTCCAAGAGACCCAGTACTTC,CASSLVLGLQETQYF
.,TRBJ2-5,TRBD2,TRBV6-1,TGTGCCATCAGTGACCCTCGGGGGGGAGCAGGAGAGACCCAGTACTTC,CAISDPRGGAGETQYF
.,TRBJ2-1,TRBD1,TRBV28,TGTGCCAGCAGAGGGACAGGGCGAGTGGATGAGCAGTTCTTC,CASRGTGRVDEQFF
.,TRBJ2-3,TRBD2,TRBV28,TGTGCCAGCAGTTGGACTAGCCGCACAGATACGCAGTATTTT,CASSWTSRTDTQYF
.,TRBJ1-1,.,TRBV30,TGTGCCTGGAGTGTAGGAGTCTCTAGTCCTGAAGCTTTCTTT,CAWSVGVSSPEAFF
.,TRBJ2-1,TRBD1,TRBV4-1,TGCGCCAGCAGCCAATCCGGGACAGGGGGCCTCAATGAGCAGTTCTTC,CASSQSGTGGLNEQFF
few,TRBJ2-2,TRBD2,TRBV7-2,TGTGCCAGCAGCGGCCCGGGACTAGCGGGAGTCGGGGAGCTGTTTTTT,CASSGPGLAGVGELFF
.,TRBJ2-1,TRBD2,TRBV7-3,TGTGCCAGCAGCTTGACTAGCGGGAGGGCGGGTGAGCAGTTCTTC,CASSLTSGRAGEQFF
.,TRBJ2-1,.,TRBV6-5,TGTGCCAGCAGTTACTCGGAGAACAATGAGCAGTTCTTC,CASSYSENNEQFF
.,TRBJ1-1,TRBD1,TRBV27,TGTGCCAGCAGTTTGTACAGGGGGCCAGGCACTGAAGCTTTCTTT,CASSLYRGPGTEAFF
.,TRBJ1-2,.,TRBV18,TGTGCCAGCTCACCCCCCAGGGATTCGCATGGCTACACCTTC,CASSPPRDSHGYTF
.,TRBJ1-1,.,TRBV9,TGTGCCAGCAACCACGGTAGGGGTGGAACTGAAGCTTTCTTT,CASNHGRGGTEAFF
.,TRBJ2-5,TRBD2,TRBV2,TGTGCCAGCAGTGAAGAGGGTAGCGGGAAAGGTTCTACCCAGTACTTC,CASSEEGSGKGSTQYF
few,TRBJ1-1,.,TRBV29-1,TGCAGCCAAGGAGGATCGGTCACTGAAGCTTTCTTT,CSQGGSVTEAFF
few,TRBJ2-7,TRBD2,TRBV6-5,TGTGCCAGTTCGACAGCGGGAGGCCCAGCCTACGAGCAGTACTTC,CASSTAGGPAYEQYF